These 26 T cell receptor beta chains were all obtained from the same sample, sequenced in a study of naive and memory T cell subsets. Both TRBC1 and TRBC2 were covered by a beta constant-region primer of two equimolar oligonucleotides. TCRdb recomputed calls from the UMI-ligation and nested PCR reads with MiXCR, one row per CDR3 protein. The sample gives around 40,000 distinct CDR3 sequences, 10% to 15% of which show up once; around a fifth is in the top ten. Sequenced material: effector memory CD4+ T cells from blood. Subset: effector memory, CD45RA- CD27-. The receptors here all came from a human donor in good health.

The rearrangement links TRBV4-2 to TRBJ2-3; 7 bases line up with TRBD2. The V gene end was trimmed by 5 bases and the J gene end by 1 base; junction bases not matched to a gene: 9. CDR3 length equals 16 residues. From germline, CDR1 is LGHNA and CDR2 YNFKEQ. In DNA, the CDR3 is TGTGCCAGCAGCACGATCGGGGAGGGCCGCACAGATACGCAGTATTTT. Amino acid sequence: CASSTIGEGRTDTQYF.

This clonotype came up many times. The V and J genes are TRBV4-3 and TRBJ2-2; TRBD1 or TRBD2 may be the D gene (5 bases each). The V and J ends lost 2 bases and 7 bases respectively, with 17 bases between them. The CDR3 extends over 16 amino acids. Germline lookup yields CDR1 LGHNA and CDR2 YSLEER. Written as DNA, the CDR3 is TGCGCCAGCAGCCAAAATCCGGGGCAGGGCTACGGGGAGCTGTTTTTT. Protein: CASSQNPGQGYGELFF.

This clonotype was recorded a few times. This sequence joins TRBV6-1 and TRBJ2-1; 12 bases line up with TRBD2. The CDR3 covers 18 residues. CDR1 and CDR2 from the germline V gene are MNHNS and SASEGT. V trimming: 5 bases; J trimming: 8 bases; junction bases outside the gene matches: 16. CDR3 sequence: CASSSGLAGKRAQDEQFF. The CDR3 nucleotides are TGTGCCAGCAGTTCTGGACTAGCGGGAAAACGGGCACAAGATGAGCAGTTCTTC.

This clonotype showed up just a few times. The chain uses TRBV6-5 and TRBJ1-1, with no clear D. Germline V gives CDR1 MNHEY, CDR2 SVGAGI. Trimming shortened V by 0 bases and J by 0 bases, and 11 bases separated the two germline ends. CDR3 length equals 16 residues. CDR3 in DNA: TGTGCCAGCAGTTACTCGGGAACAGCGATGAACACTGAAGCTTTCTTT. Encoded protein: CASSYSGTAMNTEAFF.

This clonotype was found a few times. This chain links TRBV7-2 with TRBJ2-3; possible D gene TRBD1, 6 bases. CDR1 is SGHTA, CDR2 FQGNSA, per germline. V was pared by 3 bases and J by 4 bases, with 14 bases between. The CDR3 totals 15 residues. Here the CDR3 reads CASSFQGKPPDTQYF. The CDR3 DNA is TGTGCCAGCAGCTTCCAGGGGAAACCACCAGATACGCAGTATTTT.

The chain combines TRBV5-1 with TRBJ2-2; D is possibly TRBD1 (5 bases). This CDR3 has 14 residues. Germline V gene data show CDR1 as SGHRS and CDR2 as YFSETQ. Trimming stripped 4 bases from V and 1 base from J, with 8 bases between. The CDR3 here is CASSIGQNTGELFF. In DNA, the CDR3 is TGCGCCAGCAGCATCGGACAGAACACCGGGGAGCTGTTTTTT.

This clonotype was counted only a few times. The chain carries TRBV24-1 and TRBJ1-2; D is perhaps TRBD1 (6 bases). The CDR3 has 14 amino acids. Trimming stripped 2 bases from V and 4 bases from J, with 10 bases between. Germline CDR1 is KGHDR and CDR2 is SFDVKD. The CDR3 spells CATSDSRGSYGYTF. The CDR3 DNA is TGTGCCACCAGTGATTCCAGGGGCAGCTATGGCTACACCTTC.

The J gene is TRBJ2-2, the V gene TRBV29-1; 12 bases are shared with TRBD2. Trimming at V came to 6 bases and at J to 5 bases, leaving 7 bases not matched to a gene. The CDR3 is 15 amino acids. Germline V gene lookup returns CDR1 SQVTM and CDR2 ANQGSEA. CDR3 amino acids: CSVETSGSSTGELFF. The CDR3 nucleotides are TGCAGCGTAGAGACTAGCGGGAGTAGTACCGGGGAGCTGTTTTTT.

The chain combines TRBV7-9 with TRBJ2-1; TRBD1 agrees at 8 bases. CDR3 length equals 17 residues. Germline V CDR1 and CDR2: SEHNR, FQNEAQ (reference sequence). The V segment lost 5 bases and the J segment 2 bases; nucleotides outside the gene matches: 11. The CDR3 loop is CASSQRQGRITYNEQFF. Written as DNA, the CDR3 is TGTGCCAGCAGCCAGAGACAGGGGCGGATAACCTACAATGAGCAGTTCTTC.

The chain is built from TRBV12-3 or TRBV12-4 and TRBJ1-6, with D perhaps matching TRBD1 (5 bases). This CDR3 is built from 15 residues. The germline V and J ends were trimmed by 5 bases and 5 bases, with 13 bases remaining between them. In nucleotides, the CDR3 is TGTGCCAGCAGTATTGGGGCGGCCGATAATTCACCCCTCCACTTT. Amino acids: CASSIGAADNSPLHF.

V and J are TRBV2 and TRBJ1-6; TRBD1 aligns across 9 bases. V dropped 2 bases and J dropped 0; count of bases not matched to a gene: 2. This CDR3 comprises 17 residues. CDR1 is SNHLY, CDR2 FYNNEI, per germline. CDR3 in amino acids: CASSEMTGGSYNSPLHF. The DNA for the CDR3 is TGTGCCAGCAGTGAAATGACAGGGGGCTCCTATAATTCACCCCTCCACTTT.

This clonotype was detected many times. The rearrangement uses TRBV6-2 or TRBV6-3 and TRBJ2-7; possibly TRBD1 or TRBD2 for D (5 bases each). This CDR3 is built from 15 residues. CDR1 and CDR2 (germline): MNHEY, SVGEGT. The V end was cut by 4 bases, the J end by 1 base, with 14 bases between. In nucleotides, the CDR3 is TGTGCCAGCAGTTCTGTCGGGGCGACATCCTACGAGCAGTACTTC. Translated: CASSSVGATSYEQYF.

At least ten counts were recorded for this clonotype. This chain links TRBV5-1 with TRBJ2-5; TRBD2 matches at 8 bases. Trimming removed 4 bases from V and 1 base from J; junction bases left unmatched: 0. Germline loops: CDR1 SGHRS, CDR2 YFSETQ. CDR3 length: 13 residues. As DNA, the CDR3 is TGCGCCAGCAGCACTAGCGGCCAAGAGACCCAGTACTTC. Amino acid sequence: CASSTSGQETQYF.

This clonotype was seen only a few times. V and J are TRBV5-5 and TRBJ1-5; TRBD1 matches 7 bases. J gave up 4 bases and V 4 bases, and 5 bases lay outside the gene matches. The CDR3 has 14 residues. Germline CDR1 is SGHKS and CDR2 is YYEKEE (reference sequence). The CDR3 loop reads CASSPPGGNQPQHF. CDR3 sequence (DNA): TGTGCCAGCAGCCCTCCAGGGGGAAATCAGCCCCAGCATTTT.

The V gene is TRBV9, the J gene TRBJ2-5, with no clear D. The CDR3 covers 14 residues. V shed 3 bases and J shed 4 bases, with 13 bases lying between them. Germline V gene lookup returns CDR1 SGDLS and CDR2 YYNGEE. The CDR3: CASSASPVPETQYF. The CDR3 nucleotides are TGTGCCAGCAGCGCCAGTCCGGTCCCAGAGACCCAGTACTTC.

The chain combines TRBV6-2 or TRBV6-3 with TRBJ2-3; maybe TRBD1 (6 bases). Germline loops: CDR1 MNHEY, CDR2 SVGEGT. V was cut by 7 bases and J by 0 bases, with 8 bases left in between. The CDR3 is 13 amino acids. The CDR3 sequence: CASNQGSTDTQYF. Written as DNA, the CDR3 is TGTGCCAGCAACCAGGGGAGCACAGATACGCAGTATTTT.

This clonotype ranks as medium-sized. The chain joins TRBV19 to TRBJ1-1, with D tentatively TRBD1 (5 bases). V shed 3 bases and J shed 1 base, with 12 bases lying between them. The CDR3 consists of 15 residues. Germline V lookup: CDR1 LNHDA, CDR2 SQIVND (reference sequence). The CDR3 spells CASSIFTGANTEAFF. The CDR3 nucleotides read TGTGCCAGTAGTATTTTTACAGGAGCGAACACTGAAGCTTTCTTT.

In its sample, this clonotype was seen a few times. The chain uses TRBV20-1 and TRBJ2-1; unclear D gene. CDR1 and CDR2 from the germline V gene are DFQATT and SNEGSKA (reference sequence). This CDR3 comprises 15 residues. The V and J ends lost 0 bases and 0 bases respectively, with 9 bases between them. The CDR3 here is CSARDGRSSYNEQFF. In DNA, the CDR3 is TGCAGTGCTAGAGATGGACGAAGCTCCTACAATGAGCAGTTCTTC.

This clonotype has only a few counts. The chain has TRBV5-4 and TRBJ2-3; 8 bases align to TRBD2. The CDR3 covers 18 residues. V lost 4 bases and J lost 6; bases outside the gene matches: 19. Germline assignment: CDR1 SGHNT and CDR2 YYREEE (reference sequence). CDR3 loop: CASSPWSGTRSSTDTQYF. DNA of the CDR3: TGTGCCAGCAGCCCGTGGTCCGGGACTAGATCATCCACGGATACGCAGTATTTT.

The chain employs TRBV6-5 and TRBJ2-7, with 7 bases fitting TRBD2. Per the germline V gene, CDR1 is MNHEY and CDR2 is SVGAGI. The CDR3 sequence is 14 residues long. The ends lost 3 bases at V and 3 bases at J; junction bases unmatched: 5. In DNA, the CDR3 is TGTGCCAGCAGTTATGGGACTACTAGCTACGAGCAGTACTTC. Its translation: CASSYGTTSYEQYF.

Only a few counts were recorded for this clonotype. The chain is built from TRBV6-5 and TRBJ1-2; D might be TRBD1 (5 bases). CDR3 length equals 17 residues. V gave up 0 bases and J gave up 6 bases, with 20 bases separating them. The germline V gene encodes CDR1 MNHEY and CDR2 SVGAGI. CDR3: CASSYSSVWRGQDGYTF. The CDR3 DNA reads TGTGCCAGCAGTTACTCGTCAGTATGGAGGGGCCAGGATGGCTACACCTTC.

J is TRBJ2-3 and V is TRBV6-1; tentative D call: TRBD1 (6 bases). V was pared by 6 bases and J by 8 bases, with 15 bases between. The CDR3 covers 13 residues. Germline-derived CDR1 and CDR2 are MNHNS and SASEGT. CDR3 nucleotide sequence: TGTGCCAGCAGATGGGGGAAGGGGGTTACGCAGTATTTT. This sequence encodes CASRWGKGVTQYF.

This clonotype was recorded at least ten times. The chain couples TRBV2 to TRBJ2-2; 7 bases align to TRBD2. Germline V gene lookup returns CDR1 SNHLY and CDR2 FYNNEI. Trimming at V came to 4 bases and at J to 2 bases, leaving 7 bases not matched to a gene. The CDR3 spans 16 residues. The CDR3 DNA reads as TGTGCCAGCAGTGGAAGTAGCGGGTTTAACACCGGGGAGCTGTTTTTT. Translating it yields CASSGSSGFNTGELFF.

There are a few counts of this clonotype. The chain employs TRBV12-3 or TRBV12-4 and TRBJ1-1, with 8 bases aligning to TRBD1. The CDR3 is made up of 15 amino acids. Trimming removed 6 bases from V and 0 bases from J; junction bases left unmatched: 6. The CDR3 loop is CASSPLTGVNTEAFF. CDR3 DNA sequence: TGTGCCAGCAGCCCCCTGACAGGGGTGAACACTGAAGCTTTCTTT.

This clonotype was recorded a few times. The V call is TRBV11-2, the J call TRBJ1-2; 8 bases agree with TRBD1. The CDR3 is made up of 14 amino acids. Germline V lookup: CDR1 SGHAT, CDR2 FQNNGV. V lost 3 bases, J lost 8 bases, and 8 bases stayed unmatched. The CDR3 DNA follows: TGTGCCAGCAGCTTCGACAGGGGCTTAAGAGGCTACACCTTC. Translation: CASSFDRGLRGYTF.

Ten or more counts support this clonotype. J is TRBJ2-4 and V is TRBV5-1; D possibly corresponds to TRBD1 (6 bases). Germline V gene sequence: CDR1 SGHRS, CDR2 YFSETQ. CDR3 length: 16 amino acids. V was pared by 5 bases and J by 0 bases, with 15 bases between. Here the CDR3 DNA reads TGCGCCAGCAGTTACGGACAGACTCTAGCCAAAAACATTCAGTACTTC. Amino acid sequence: CASSYGQTLAKNIQYF.